The 8 T cell receptor beta chains given below trace back to one sample, sequenced in a study of blood T cell repertoires in COVID-19. Clones were read by immunoSEQ multiplex PCR, and TCRdb kept only the in-frame ones, dropping some. The sample carries 150,000 to 200,000 clones, around nine tenths recorded once. Source material: peripheral blood. The receptors shown here come from a man between 18 and 29 years old with active or convalescent COVID-19.

This chain uses TRBV19 with TRBJ2-3; tentatively, D is TRBD1 (6 bases). This CDR3 has 14 residues. V lost 3 bases, J lost 4 bases, and 11 bases lay in between. The germline gives CDR1 LNHDA, CDR2 SQIVND (reference sequence). This chain's CDR3 is CASSMGAPPDTQYF. In nucleotides, the CDR3 is TGTGCCAGTAGTATGGGGGCTCCACCAGATACGCAGTATTTT. Looking up the rest from reference TRBV19 and TRBJ2-3 gives the full variable domain: DGGITQSPKYLFRKEGQNVTLSCEQNLNHDAMYWYRQDPGQGLRLIYYSQIVNDFQKGDIAEGYSVSREKKESFPLTVTSAQKNPTAFYLCASSMGAPPDTQYFGPGTRLTVL.

The chain links TRBV5-4 to TRBJ1-1, with D maybe TRBD1 (5 bases). The germline V gene has CDR1 SGHNT and CDR2 YYREEE (reference sequence). V was clipped by 4 bases and J by 6 bases, with 19 bases between them. This CDR3 has 15 amino acids. The CDR3 protein is CASSLGSGGDSEAFF. CDR3 DNA: TGTGCCAGCAGCCTGGGATCGGGGGGGGATTCTGAAGCTTTCTTT. Together with reference TRBV5-4 and TRBJ1-1, the CDR3 gives the full variable domain: ETGVTQSPTHLIKTRGQQVTLRCSSQSGHNTVSWYQQALGQGPQFIFQYYREEENGRGNFPPRFSGLQFPNYSSELNVNALELDDSALYLCASSLGSGGDSEAFFGQGTRLTVV.

The chain has TRBV5-6 and TRBJ1-2, with D unclear. Trimming took 0 bases from V and 2 from J, leaving 8 bases between them. CDR1 SGHDT and CDR2 YYEEEE come from the germline V gene. The CDR3 spans 14 residues. The DNA of the CDR3 is TGTGCCAGCAGCTTGGGTCAGCGGAACTATGGCTACACCTTC. Translated: CASSLGQRNYGYTF.

This rearrangement joins TRBV19 to TRBJ2-7, with 11 bases lining up with TRBD2. The CDR3 has 12 residues. Germline values: CDR1 LNHDA, CDR2 SQIVND (reference sequence). Unmatched junction bases numbered 3, after V lost 11 bases and J lost 3 bases. For the CDR3, the DNA is TGTGCCGCCGGACTAGCGGGCTACGAGCAGTACTTC. It codes for CAAGLAGYEQYF.

The rearrangement links TRBV6-2 or TRBV6-3 to TRBJ2-7; D possibly corresponds to TRBD2 (5 bases). CDR3 length equals 17 residues. Germline CDR1 reads MNHEY; CDR2 reads SVGEGT. V was clipped by 2 bases and J by 0 bases, with 17 bases between them. Here the CDR3 DNA reads TGTGCCAGCAGTTACCGGCTAGGGAGCCTCGGCTCCTACGAGCAGTACTTC. This sequence encodes CASSYRLGSLGSYEQYF.

This clone was observed a single time. This chain uses TRBV5-6 with TRBJ2-7, with D perhaps TRBD2 (6 bases). Germline lookup yields CDR1 SGHDT and CDR2 YYEEEE. The CDR3 is 14 residues long. V lost 5 bases and J 5 bases, leaving 17 bases between the germline ends. For the CDR3, the DNA is TGTGCCAGCAGTCAGGGACTCCCCGGCCACGAGCAGTACTTC. Its translation: CASSQGLPGHEQYF.

The chain couples TRBV3-1 (or the pseudogene TRBV3-2) to TRBJ2-7, with 8 bases that match TRBD2. The CDR3 is made up of 14 amino acids. Germline values: CDR1 LGHDT, CDR2 YNNKEL (reference sequence). Germline trimming cut 4 bases from V and 9 bases from J; bases unmatched to any gene: 11. The CDR3 sequence is CASSPSSSGSGQYF. The CDR3 region has the DNA TGTGCCAGCAGCCCTTCATCTAGCGGGTCGGGGCAGTACTTC.

The rearrangement uses TRBV6-7 and TRBJ2-1, with 13 bases that match TRBD2. TRBV6-7 is an ORF for which the function is uncertain. There are 17 residues in the CDR3. J was trimmed by 6 bases and V by 4 bases; bases with no gene match: 9. The CDR3 coding sequence is TGTGCCAGCAGTTTCAGGACTAGCGGGAGATCGTCCAATGAGCAGTTCTTC. Protein product: CASSFRTSGRSSNEQFF.